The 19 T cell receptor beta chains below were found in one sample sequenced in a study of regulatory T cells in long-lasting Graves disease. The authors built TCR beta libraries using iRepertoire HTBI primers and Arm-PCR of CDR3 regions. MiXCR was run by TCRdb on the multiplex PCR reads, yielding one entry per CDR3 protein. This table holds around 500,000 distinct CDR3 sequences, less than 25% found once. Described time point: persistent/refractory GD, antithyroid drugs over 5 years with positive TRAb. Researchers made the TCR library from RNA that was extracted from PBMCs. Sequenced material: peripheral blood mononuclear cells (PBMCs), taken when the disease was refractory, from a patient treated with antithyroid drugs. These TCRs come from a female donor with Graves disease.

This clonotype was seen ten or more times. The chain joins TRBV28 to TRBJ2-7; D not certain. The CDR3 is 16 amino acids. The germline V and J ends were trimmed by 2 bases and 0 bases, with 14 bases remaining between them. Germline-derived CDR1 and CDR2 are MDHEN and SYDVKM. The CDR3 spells CASSLIHIRSSYEQYF. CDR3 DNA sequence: TGTGCCAGCAGTTTAATCCACATAAGGAGCTCCTACGAGCAGTACTTC. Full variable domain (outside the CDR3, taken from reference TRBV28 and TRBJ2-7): DVKVTQSSRYLVKRTGEKVFLECVQDMDHENMFWYRQDPGLGLRLIYFSYDVKMKEKGDIPEGYSVSREKKERFSLILESASTNQTSMYLCASSLIHIRSSYEQYFGPGTRLTVT.

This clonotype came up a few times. CDR3 in DNA: TGTGCCAGCCACAGGGTAGGCGAGCAGTACTTC. Its protein product is CASHRVGEQYF. This rearrangement joins TRBV6-1 to TRBJ2-7, with D tentatively TRBD1 (6 bases). There are 11 residues in the CDR3. CDR1 and CDR2 from the germline V gene are MNHNS and SASEGT. With 8 bases removed from V and 6 bases from J, the gap between germline ends came to 11 bases.

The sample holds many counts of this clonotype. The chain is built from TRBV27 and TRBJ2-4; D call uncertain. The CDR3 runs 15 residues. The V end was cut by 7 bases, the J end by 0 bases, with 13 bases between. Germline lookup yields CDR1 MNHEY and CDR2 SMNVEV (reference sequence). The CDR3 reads CASTPRGLAKNIQYF. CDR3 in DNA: TGTGCCAGCACCCCGCGCGGATTAGCCAAAAACATTCAGTACTTC.

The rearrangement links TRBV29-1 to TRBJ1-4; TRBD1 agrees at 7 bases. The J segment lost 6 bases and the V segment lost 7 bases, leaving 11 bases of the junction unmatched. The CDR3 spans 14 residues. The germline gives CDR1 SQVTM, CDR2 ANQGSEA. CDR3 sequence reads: CSGQQPGTDEKLFF. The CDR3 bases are TGCAGCGGGCAACAGCCCGGGACAGATGAAAAACTGTTTTTT.

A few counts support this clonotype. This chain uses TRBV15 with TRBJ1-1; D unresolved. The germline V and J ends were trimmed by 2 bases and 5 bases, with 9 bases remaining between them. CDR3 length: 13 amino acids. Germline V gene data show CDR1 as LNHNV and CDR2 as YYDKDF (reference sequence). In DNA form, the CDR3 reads TGTGCCACCAGCAGATCCCCGCAGACTGAAGCTTTCTTT. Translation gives CATSRSPQTEAFF.

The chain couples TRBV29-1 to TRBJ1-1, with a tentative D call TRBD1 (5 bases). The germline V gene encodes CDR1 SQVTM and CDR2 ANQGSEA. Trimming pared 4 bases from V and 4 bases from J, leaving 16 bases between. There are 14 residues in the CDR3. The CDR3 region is CSVAQGGRSTEAFF. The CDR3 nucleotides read TGCAGCGTTGCCCAGGGAGGAAGGAGCACTGAAGCTTTCTTT. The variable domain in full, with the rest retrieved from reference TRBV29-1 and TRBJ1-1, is SAVISQKPSRDICQRGTSLTIQCQVDSQVTMMFWYRQQPGQSLTLIATANQGSEATYESGFVIDKFPISRPNLTFSTLTVSNMSPEDSSIYLCSVAQGGRSTEAFFGQGTRLTVV.

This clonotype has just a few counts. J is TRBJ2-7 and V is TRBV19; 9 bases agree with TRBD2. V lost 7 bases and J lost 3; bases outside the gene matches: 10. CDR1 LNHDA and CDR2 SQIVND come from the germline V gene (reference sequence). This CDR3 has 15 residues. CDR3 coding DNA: TGTGCCAGTACCTTATCGGGGACTAGCAGCTACGAGCAGTACTTC. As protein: CASTLSGTSSYEQYF.

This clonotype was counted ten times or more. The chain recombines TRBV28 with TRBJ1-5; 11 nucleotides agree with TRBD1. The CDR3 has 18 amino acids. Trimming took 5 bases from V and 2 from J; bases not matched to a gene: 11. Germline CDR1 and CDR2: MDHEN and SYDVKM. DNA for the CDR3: TGTGCCAGCAGTGGCCGGGGGGGGACAGGGGGAGGCAATCAGCCCCAGCATTTT. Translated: CASSGRGGTGGGNQPQHF.

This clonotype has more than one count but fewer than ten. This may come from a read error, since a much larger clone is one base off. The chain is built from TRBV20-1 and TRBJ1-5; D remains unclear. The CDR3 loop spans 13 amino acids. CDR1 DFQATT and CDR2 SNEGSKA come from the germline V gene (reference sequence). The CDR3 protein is CGAKQDSNQPQHF. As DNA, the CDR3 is TGCGGTGCTAAACAAGATAGCAATCAGCCCCAGCATTTT.

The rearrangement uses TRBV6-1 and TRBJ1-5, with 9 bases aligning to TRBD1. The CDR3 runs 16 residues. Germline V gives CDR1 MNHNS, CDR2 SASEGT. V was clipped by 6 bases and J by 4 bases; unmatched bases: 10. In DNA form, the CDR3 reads TGTGCCAGCAGGATCGGACAGGGGCAAAGAAATCAGCCCCAGCATTTT. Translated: CASRIGQGQRNQPQHF.

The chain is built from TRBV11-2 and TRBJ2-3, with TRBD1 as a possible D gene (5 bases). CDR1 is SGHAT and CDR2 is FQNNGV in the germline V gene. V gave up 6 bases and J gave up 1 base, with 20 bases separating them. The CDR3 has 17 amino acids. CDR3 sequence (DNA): TGTGCCAGCAGTCACGGGTTCGGTATCAGGGGCACAGATACGCAGTATTTT. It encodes CASSHGFGIRGTDTQYF.

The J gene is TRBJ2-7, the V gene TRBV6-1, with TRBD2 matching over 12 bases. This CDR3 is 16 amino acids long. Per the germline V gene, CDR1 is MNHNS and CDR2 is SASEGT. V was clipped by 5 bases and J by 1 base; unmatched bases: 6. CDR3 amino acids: CASSPGLAGWSYEQYF. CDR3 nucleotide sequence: TGTGCCAGCAGTCCCGGACTAGCGGGATGGTCCTACGAGCAGTACTTC.

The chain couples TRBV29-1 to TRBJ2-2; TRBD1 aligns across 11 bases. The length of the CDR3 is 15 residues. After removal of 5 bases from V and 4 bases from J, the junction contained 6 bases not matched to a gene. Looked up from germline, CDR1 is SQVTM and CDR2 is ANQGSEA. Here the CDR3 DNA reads TGCAGCGTTCAACCGGGACAGGGGGTCACCGGGGAGCTGTTTTTT. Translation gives CSVQPGQGVTGELFF.

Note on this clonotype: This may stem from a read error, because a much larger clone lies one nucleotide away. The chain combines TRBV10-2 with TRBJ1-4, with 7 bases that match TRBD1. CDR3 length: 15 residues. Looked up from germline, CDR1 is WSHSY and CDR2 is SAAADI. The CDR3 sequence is CASSENRDRREKRFF. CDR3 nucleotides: TGCGCCAGCAGTGAGAACCGGGACAGAAGGGAAAAACGGTTTTTT.

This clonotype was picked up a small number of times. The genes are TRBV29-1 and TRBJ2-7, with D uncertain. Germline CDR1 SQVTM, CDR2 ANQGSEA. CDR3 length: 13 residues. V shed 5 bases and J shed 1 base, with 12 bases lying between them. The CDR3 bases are TGCAGCGTTTTATGGCGGAGATCCTACGAGCAGTACTTC. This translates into CSVLWRRSYEQYF.

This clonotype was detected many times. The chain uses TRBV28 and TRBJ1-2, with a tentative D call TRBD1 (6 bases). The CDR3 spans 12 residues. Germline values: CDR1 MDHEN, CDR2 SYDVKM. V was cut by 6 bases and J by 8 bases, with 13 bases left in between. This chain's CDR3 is CASRNREKGYTF. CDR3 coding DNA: TGTGCCAGCAGGAACAGGGAAAAAGGCTACACCTTC.

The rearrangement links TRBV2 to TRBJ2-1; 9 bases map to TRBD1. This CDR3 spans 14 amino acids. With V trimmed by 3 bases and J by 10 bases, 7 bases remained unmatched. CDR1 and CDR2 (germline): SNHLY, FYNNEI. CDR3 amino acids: CASSEGTGRVEQFF. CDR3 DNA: TGTGCCAGCAGTGAGGGGACAGGGAGGGTCGAGCAGTTCTTC.

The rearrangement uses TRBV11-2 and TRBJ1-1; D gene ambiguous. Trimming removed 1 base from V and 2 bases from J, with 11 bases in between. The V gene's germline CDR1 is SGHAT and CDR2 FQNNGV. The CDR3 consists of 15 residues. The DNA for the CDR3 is TGTGCCAGCAGCTTAGGGCGGTCCTCTAACACTGAAGCTTTCTTT. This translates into CASSLGRSSNTEAFF. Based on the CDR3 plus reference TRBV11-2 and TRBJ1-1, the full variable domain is EAGVAQSPRYKIIEKRQSVAFWCNPISGHATLYWYQQILGQGPKLLIQFQNNGVVDDSQLPKDRFSAERLKGVDSTLKIQPAKLEDSAVYLCASSLGRSSNTEAFFGQGTRLTVV.

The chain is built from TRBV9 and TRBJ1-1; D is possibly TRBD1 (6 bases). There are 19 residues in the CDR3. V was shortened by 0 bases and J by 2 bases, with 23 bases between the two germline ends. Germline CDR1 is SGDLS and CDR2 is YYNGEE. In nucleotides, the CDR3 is TGTGCCAGCAGCGTAGTCGGCTTGGGGGGCGCAGATATTAACACTGAAGCTTTCTTT. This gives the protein CASSVVGLGGADINTEAFF.